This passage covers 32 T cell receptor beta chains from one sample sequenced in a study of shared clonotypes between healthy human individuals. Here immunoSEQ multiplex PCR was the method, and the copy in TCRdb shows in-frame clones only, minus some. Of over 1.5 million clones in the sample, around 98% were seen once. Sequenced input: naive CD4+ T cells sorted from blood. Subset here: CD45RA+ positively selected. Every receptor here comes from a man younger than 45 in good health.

Here the CDR3 DNA reads TGTGCCAGCACCCCACAGGCGTCGAGCAATCAGCCCCAGCATTTT. Its protein is CASTPQASSNQPQHF. This chain joins TRBV27 and TRBJ1-5; TRBD1 is a possible D gene (5 bases). The CDR3 extends over 15 amino acids. The germline gives CDR1 MNHEY, CDR2 SMNVEV (reference sequence). V dropped 7 bases and J dropped 1 base, with 14 bases sitting between them.

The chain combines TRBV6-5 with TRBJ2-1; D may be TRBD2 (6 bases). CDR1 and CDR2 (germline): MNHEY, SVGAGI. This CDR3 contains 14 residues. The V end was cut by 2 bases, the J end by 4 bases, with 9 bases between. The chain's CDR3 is CASSYLRDYNEQFF. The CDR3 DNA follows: TGTGCCAGCAGTTACCTGCGGGATTACAATGAGCAGTTCTTC.

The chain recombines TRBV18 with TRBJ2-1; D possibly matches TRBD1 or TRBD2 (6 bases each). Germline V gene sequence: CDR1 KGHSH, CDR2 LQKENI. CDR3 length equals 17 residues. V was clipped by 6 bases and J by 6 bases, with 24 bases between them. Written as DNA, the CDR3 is TGTGCCAGCTCCCACAACCGGACAGAGGGACTTTCCAATGAGCAGTTCTTC. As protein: CASSHNRTEGLSNEQFF.

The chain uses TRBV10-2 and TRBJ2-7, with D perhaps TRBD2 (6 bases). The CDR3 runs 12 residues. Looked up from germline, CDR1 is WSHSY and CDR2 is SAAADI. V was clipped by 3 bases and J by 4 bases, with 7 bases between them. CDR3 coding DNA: TGCGCCAGCAGTGACCGGGGGTACGAGCAGTACTTC. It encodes CASSDRGYEQYF.

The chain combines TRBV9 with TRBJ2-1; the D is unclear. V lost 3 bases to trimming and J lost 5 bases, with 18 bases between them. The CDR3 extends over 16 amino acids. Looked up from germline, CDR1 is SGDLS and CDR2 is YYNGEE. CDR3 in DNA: TGTGCCAGCAGCGCCTACCCCGTCCGGGTCGACAATGAGCAGTTCTTC. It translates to CASSAYPVRVDNEQFF.

CDR3 nucleotide sequence: TGTGCCAGCAGCTTGGGGGCAGATAGCTCCTACGAGCAGTACTTC. Protein: CASSLGADSSYEQYF. The V and J genes are TRBV5-4 and TRBJ2-7; D is undetermined. The CDR3 has 15 residues. V shed 0 bases and J shed 0 bases, with 10 bases lying between them. CDR1 and CDR2 from the germline V gene are SGHNT and YYREEE (reference sequence). Combining the CDR3 with reference TRBV5-4 and TRBJ2-7 gives the whole variable domain ETGVTQSPTHLIKTRGQQVTLRCSSQSGHNTVSWYQQALGQGPQFIFQYYREEENGRGNFPPRFSGLQFPNYSSELNVNALELDDSALYLCASSLGADSSYEQYFGPGTRLTVT.

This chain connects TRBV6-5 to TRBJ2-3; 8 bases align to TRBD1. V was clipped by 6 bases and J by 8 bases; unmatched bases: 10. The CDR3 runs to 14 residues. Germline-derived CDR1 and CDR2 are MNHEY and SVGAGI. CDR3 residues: CASRRGQAFGTQYF. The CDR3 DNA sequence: TGTGCCAGCAGAAGGGGACAGGCCTTTGGTACGCAGTATTTT.

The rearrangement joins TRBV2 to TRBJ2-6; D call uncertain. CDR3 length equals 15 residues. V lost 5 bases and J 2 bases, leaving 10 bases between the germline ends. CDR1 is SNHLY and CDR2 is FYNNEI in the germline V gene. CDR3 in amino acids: CASSLRRPGANVLTF. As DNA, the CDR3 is TGTGCCAGCAGTTTACGCCGGCCTGGGGCCAACGTCCTGACTTTC.

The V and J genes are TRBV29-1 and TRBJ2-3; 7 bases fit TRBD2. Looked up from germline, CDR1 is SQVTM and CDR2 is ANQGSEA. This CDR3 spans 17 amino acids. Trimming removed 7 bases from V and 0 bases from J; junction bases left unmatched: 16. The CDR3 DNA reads TGCAGCGGGGTCCCGTCGGGAGGCCGGGTTAGCACAGATACGCAGTATTTT. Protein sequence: CSGVPSGGRVSTDTQYF.

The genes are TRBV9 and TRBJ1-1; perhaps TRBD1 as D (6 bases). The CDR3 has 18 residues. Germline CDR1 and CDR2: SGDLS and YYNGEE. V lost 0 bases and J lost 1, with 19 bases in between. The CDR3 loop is CASSVGGPGQGPNTEAFF. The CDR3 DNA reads TGTGCCAGCAGCGTAGGTGGGCCGGGACAAGGACCGAACACTGAAGCTTTCTTT.

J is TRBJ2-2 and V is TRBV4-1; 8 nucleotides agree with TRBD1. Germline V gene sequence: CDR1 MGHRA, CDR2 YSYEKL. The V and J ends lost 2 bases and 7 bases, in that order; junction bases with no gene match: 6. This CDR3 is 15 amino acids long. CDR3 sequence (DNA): TGCGCCAGCAGCCAATCCCAGGGGGCATTCGGGGAGCTGTTTTTT. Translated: CASSQSQGAFGELFF.

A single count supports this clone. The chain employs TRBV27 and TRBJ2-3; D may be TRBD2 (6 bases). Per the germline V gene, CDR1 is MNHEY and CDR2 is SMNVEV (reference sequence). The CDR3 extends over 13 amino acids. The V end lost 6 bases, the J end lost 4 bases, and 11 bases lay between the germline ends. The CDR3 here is CASRRLVADTQYF. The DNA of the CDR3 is TGTGCCAGCAGGAGACTAGTGGCAGATACGCAGTATTTT.

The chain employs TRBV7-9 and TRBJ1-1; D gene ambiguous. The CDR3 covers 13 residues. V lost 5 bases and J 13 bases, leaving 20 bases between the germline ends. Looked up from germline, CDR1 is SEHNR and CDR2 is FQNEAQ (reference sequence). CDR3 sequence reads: CASSISAAVGGFF. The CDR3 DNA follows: TGTGCCAGCAGCATTAGTGCCGCGGTTGGAGGTTTCTTT.

CDR3: CASSVDGRFSTDTQYF. The CDR3 DNA is TGTGCCAGCAGCGTAGACGGACGGTTTAGCACAGATACGCAGTATTTT. The V gene is TRBV9, the J gene TRBJ2-3; D unresolved. V lost 0 bases and J 0 bases, leaving 11 bases between the germline ends. The length of the CDR3 is 16 residues. Germline CDR1 SGDLS, CDR2 YYNGEE.

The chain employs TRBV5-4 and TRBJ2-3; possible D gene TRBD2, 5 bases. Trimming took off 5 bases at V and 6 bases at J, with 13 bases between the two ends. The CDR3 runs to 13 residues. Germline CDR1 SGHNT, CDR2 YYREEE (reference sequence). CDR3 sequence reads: CASRPPLADTQYF. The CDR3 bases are TGTGCCAGCAGACCACCATTAGCGGATACGCAGTATTTT.

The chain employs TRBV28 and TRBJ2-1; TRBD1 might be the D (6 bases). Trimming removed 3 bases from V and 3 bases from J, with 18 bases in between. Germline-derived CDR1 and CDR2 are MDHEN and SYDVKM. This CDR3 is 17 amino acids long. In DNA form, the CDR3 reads TGTGCCAGCAGTTTCCGAGGCCTTAGGACAGTCTACAATGAGCAGTTCTTC. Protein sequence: CASSFRGLRTVYNEQFF.

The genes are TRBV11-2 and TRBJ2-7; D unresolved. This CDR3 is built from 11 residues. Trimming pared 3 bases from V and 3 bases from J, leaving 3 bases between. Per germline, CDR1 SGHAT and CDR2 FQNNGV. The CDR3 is CASSFDYEQYF. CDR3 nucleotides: TGTGCCAGCAGCTTCGACTACGAGCAGTACTTC.

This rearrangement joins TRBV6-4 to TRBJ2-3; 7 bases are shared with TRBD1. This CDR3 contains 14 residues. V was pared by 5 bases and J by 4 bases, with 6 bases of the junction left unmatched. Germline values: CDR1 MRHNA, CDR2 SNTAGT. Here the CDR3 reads CASSPQGVADTQYF. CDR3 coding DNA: TGTGCCAGCAGTCCGCAGGGGGTAGCAGATACGCAGTATTTT.

CDR3 DNA sequence: TGTGCCAGCAGTCTAGCGGGACACTCCTACGAGCAGTACTTC. Amino acids: CASSLAGHSYEQYF. The chain couples TRBV28 to TRBJ2-7, with 9 bases lining up with TRBD2. V dropped 5 bases and J dropped 0; count of bases not matched to a gene: 2. CDR1 MDHEN and CDR2 SYDVKM come from the germline V gene. The CDR3 runs to 14 residues.

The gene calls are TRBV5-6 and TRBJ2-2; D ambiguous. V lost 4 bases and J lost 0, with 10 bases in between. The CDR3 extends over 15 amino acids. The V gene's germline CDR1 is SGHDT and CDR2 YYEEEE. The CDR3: CASSLRVTNTGELFF. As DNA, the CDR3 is TGTGCCAGCAGCCTTCGGGTTACGAACACCGGGGAGCTGTTTTTT.

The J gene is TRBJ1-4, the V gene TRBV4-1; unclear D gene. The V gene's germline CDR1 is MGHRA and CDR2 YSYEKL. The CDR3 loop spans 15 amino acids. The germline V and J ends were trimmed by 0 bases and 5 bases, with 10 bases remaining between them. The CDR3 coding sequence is TGCGCCAGCAGCCAAGAAACAGTCCGAAATGAAAAACTGTTTTTT. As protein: CASSQETVRNEKLFF.

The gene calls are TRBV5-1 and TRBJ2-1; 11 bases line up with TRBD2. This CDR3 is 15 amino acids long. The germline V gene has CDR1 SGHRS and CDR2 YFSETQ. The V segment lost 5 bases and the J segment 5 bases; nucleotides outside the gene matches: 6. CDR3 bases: TGCGCCAGCAGTTTTGAGGGACTAGCGGACAATGAGCAGTTCTTC. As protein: CASSFEGLADNEQFF.

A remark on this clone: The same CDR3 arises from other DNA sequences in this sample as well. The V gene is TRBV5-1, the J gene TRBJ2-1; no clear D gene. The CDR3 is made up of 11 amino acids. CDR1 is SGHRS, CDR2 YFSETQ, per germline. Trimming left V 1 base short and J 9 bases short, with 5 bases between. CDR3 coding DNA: TGCGCCAGCAGCTTGCTACTTGAGCAGTTCTTC. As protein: CASSLLLEQFF.

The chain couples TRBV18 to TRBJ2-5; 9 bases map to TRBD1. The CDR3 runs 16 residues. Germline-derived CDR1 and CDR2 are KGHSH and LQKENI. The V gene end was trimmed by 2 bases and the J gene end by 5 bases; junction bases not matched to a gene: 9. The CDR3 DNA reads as TGTGCCAGCTCACCAATACAGGGGGCAGCGGGGGAGACCCAGTACTTC. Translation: CASSPIQGAAGETQYF.

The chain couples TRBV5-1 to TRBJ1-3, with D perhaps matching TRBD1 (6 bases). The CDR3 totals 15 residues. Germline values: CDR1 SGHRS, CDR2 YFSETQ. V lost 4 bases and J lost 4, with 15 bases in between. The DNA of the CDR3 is TGCGCCAGCAGCCTCGGGACACTTGAAGGAAACACCATATATTTT. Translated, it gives CASSLGTLEGNTIYF. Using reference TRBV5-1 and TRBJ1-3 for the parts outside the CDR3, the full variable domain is KAGVTQTPRYLIKTRGQQVTLSCSPISGHRSVSWYQQTPGQGLQFLFEYFSETQRNKGNFPGRFSGRQFSNSRSEMNVSTLELGDSALYLCASSLGTLEGNTIYFGEGSWLTVV.

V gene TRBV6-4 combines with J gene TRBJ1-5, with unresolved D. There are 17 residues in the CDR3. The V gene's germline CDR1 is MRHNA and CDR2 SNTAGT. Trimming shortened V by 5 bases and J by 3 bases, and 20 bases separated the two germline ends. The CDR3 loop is CASSHTPLTGLNQPQHF. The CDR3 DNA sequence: TGTGCCAGCAGTCACACGCCCTTGACGGGTCTCAATCAGCCCCAGCATTTT.

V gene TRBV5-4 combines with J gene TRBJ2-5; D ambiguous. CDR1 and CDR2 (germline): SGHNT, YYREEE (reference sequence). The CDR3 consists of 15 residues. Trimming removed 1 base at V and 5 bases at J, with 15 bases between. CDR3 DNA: TGTGCCAGCAGCTTGTCGACTGCAACCGGGGAGACCCAGTACTTC. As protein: CASSLSTATGETQYF.

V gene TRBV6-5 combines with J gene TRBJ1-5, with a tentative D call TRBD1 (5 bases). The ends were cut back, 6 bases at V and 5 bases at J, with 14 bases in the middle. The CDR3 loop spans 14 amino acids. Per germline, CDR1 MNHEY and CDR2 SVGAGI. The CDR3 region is CASRPTGGDQPQHF. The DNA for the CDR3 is TGTGCCAGCAGACCCACAGGAGGGGATCAGCCCCAGCATTTT.

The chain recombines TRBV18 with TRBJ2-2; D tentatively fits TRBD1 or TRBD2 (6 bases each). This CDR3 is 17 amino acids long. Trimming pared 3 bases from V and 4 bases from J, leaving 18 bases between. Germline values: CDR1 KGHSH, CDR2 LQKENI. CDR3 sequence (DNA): TGTGCCAGCTCACCCGTCGGAGGGGGAGTCAGCACCGGGGAGCTGTTTTTT. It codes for CASSPVGGGVSTGELFF.

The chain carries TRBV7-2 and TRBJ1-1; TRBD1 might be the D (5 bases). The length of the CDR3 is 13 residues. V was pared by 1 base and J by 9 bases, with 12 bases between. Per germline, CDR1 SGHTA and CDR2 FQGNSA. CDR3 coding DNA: TGTGCCAGCAGCTTAGTGGGGGGACCCCAAGCTTTCTTT. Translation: CASSLVGGPQAFF. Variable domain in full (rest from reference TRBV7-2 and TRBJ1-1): GAGVSQSPSNKVTEKGKDVELRCDPISGHTALYWYRQSLGQGLEFLIYFQGNSAPDKSGLPSDRFSAERTGGSVSTLTIQRTQQEDSAVYLCASSLVGGPQAFFGQGTRLTVV.

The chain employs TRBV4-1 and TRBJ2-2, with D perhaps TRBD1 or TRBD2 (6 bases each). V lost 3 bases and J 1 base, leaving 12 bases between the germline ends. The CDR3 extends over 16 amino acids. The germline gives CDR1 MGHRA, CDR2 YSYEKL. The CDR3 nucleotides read TGCGCCAGCAGCCAGAGGGGGGACAAGAACACCGGGGAGCTGTTTTTT. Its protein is CASSQRGDKNTGELFF.

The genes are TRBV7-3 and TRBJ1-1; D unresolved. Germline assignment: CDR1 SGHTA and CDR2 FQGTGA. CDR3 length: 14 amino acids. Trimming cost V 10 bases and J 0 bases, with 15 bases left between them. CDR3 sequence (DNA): TGTGCCACTTCGAGGGAGGGATTGAACACTGAAGCTTTCTTT. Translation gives CATSREGLNTEAFF. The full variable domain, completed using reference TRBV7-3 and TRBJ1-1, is GAGVSQTPSNKVTEKGKYVELRCDPISGHTALYWYRQSLGQGPEFLIYFQGTGAADDSGLPNDRFFAVRPEGSVSTLKIQRTERGDSAVYLCATSREGLNTEAFFGQGTRLTVV.